This T cell receptor (beta chain) was profiled in a study of blood T cell repertoires in COVID-19. Background on the study: COVID-19 samples collected from the United States, Italy and Spain covered acute and convalescent phases. Sources were T cells, B-cell-depleted T cells, or PBMCs; the material itself was cDNA or gDNA.

Authors' analysis steps: It was from reference gene primer amplification that nucleated cell counts were estimated. TCRdb's copy holds only in-frame clones and misses some; the assay was immunoSEQ multiplex PCR. Clonal size and the V and J genes are those of that table, whereas D and trimming came from the DNA. The sample includes about 210,000 clones, around nine tenths of them seen just once. This clonotype was obtained from a woman in her thirties or forties with acute or convalescent COVID-19. The sequenced material came from peripheral blood.

The CDR3 sequence: CAISAGGQGWTDTQYF. The CDR3, as DNA: TGTGCCATCAGTGCCGGAGGACAGGGTTGGACAGATACGCAGTATTTT. V usage is TRBV10-3 and J usage is TRBJ2-3, with TRBD1 identical over 8 bases. The ends lost 4 bases at V and 3 bases at J; junction bases unmatched: 9. The CDR3 extends over 16 amino acids. Per germline, CDR1 ENHRY and CDR2 SYGVKD.